The 3 T cell receptor beta chains in this list originate from one sample, sequenced in a study of CD8 T cells in Susac syndrome. The RNA, about 0.45 to 1 ug, was put through reverse transcription using random hexamers. TCRdb analysed the immunoSEQ multiplex PCR reads with MiXCR anew, one entry per CDR3 protein. Of fewer than 85,000 distinct CDR3 sequences listed, 94% are singletons. Sequencing was done on a sample of CD8+ T cells from PBMCs. The receptors derive from a human donor with Susac syndrome.

CDR3 sequence: CASSRDSFTYEQYF. The CDR3 bases are TGTGCCAGCAGTCGAGACAGCTTTACCTACGAGCAGTACTTC. This rearrangement joins TRBV27 to TRBJ2-7; tentatively, D is TRBD1 (5 bases). From germline, CDR1 is MNHEY and CDR2 SMNVEV (reference sequence). This CDR3 comprises 14 residues. The V and J ends lost 5 bases and 2 bases respectively, with 13 bases between them.

This chain connects TRBV6-4 to TRBJ2-7; D possibly corresponds to TRBD2 (6 bases). Trimming left V 6 bases short and J 7 bases short, with 13 bases between. Germline CDR1 is MRHNA and CDR2 is SNTAGT. CDR3 length: 12 residues. This CDR3 reads CASRSPGEEQYF. The CDR3 bases are TGTGCCAGCAGGTCCCCGGGGGAAGAGCAGTACTTC.

The chain is built from TRBV20-1 and TRBJ2-7; D might be TRBD1 or TRBD2, each matching 5 bases. The J call could be wrong; TRBJ2-1 is a better fit for the DNA end. The germline CDR1 and CDR2 sequences are DFQATT and SNEGSKA (reference sequence). This CDR3 region has 15 residues. The CDR3 nucleotides are TGCAGTGCTAAGGGGAGACGAGCGGTTAACTACGAGCAGTTCTTC. It translates to CSAKGRRAVNYEQFF.